This T cell receptor (beta chain) was identified in a study of T cells of healthy individuals. This clonotype is judged medium-sized. Germline loops: CDR1 DFQATT, CDR2 SNEGSKA (reference sequence). Trimming cost V 1 base and J 1 base, with 8 bases left between them. CDR3 length: 14 amino acids. TCRdb independently ran MiXCR on the 5' RACE reads; one entry per CDR3 protein. The sample lists roughly 87,000 distinct CDR3 sequences, approximately 15% occurring once. The sequence came from a human donor in good health. The V call is TRBV20-1, the J call TRBJ2-4; D not certain. The CDR3 spells CSARVAPAKNIQYF. CDR3 nucleotide sequence: TGCAGTGCTAGAGTAGCCCCGGCCAAAAACATTCAGTACTTC.